Listed here are 18 T cell receptor beta chains from one sample, sequenced in a study of cytomegalovirus exposure and HLA in healthy donors (dated by TCRdb to 2016 to 2017). The receptor library was made with the immunoSEQ multiplex PCR assay. The multiplex PCR relied on a mix of 60 forward primers for TCR Vbeta segments and 13 reverse primers for TCR Jbeta segments. Held by TCRdb, this immuneACCESS table contains in-frame sequences only and omits some clones. Under half of the omission traces to an unresolved V gene where checked; the cause of the rest is unknown. This sample comprises over 90,000 clones, around 85% of them detected only once. The ten biggest clones cover roughly 5% of the sample. The material sequenced was PBMCs. These receptors were taken from a man aged 40-55 years in good health and CMV-seropositive.

V and J are TRBV2 and TRBJ2-3; unclear D gene. CDR3 length: 13 residues. V gave up 9 bases and J gave up 0 bases, with 10 bases separating them. In germline, CDR1 is SNHLY, CDR2 FYNNEI. The CDR3 sequence is CARSQPSTDTQYF. The CDR3 region has the DNA TGTGCCAGATCACAGCCTAGCACAGATACGCAGTATTTT.

The table lists this clone with a few counts. The J gene is TRBJ2-7, the V gene TRBV5-4; D ambiguous. The CDR3 length is 12 residues. The germline gives CDR1 SGHNT, CDR2 YYREEE (reference sequence). Trimming cost V 4 bases and J 6 bases, with 11 bases left between them. The CDR3, as DNA: TGTGCCAGCAGCGTAGACCAGGTCGAGCAGTACTTC. Amino acid sequence: CASSVDQVEQYF. Looking up the rest from reference TRBV5-4 and TRBJ2-7 gives the full variable domain: ETGVTQSPTHLIKTRGQQVTLRCSSQSGHNTVSWYQQALGQGPQFIFQYYREEENGRGNFPPRFSGLQFPNYSSELNVNALELDDSALYLCASSVDQVEQYFGPGTRLTVT.

The rearrangement uses TRBV14 and TRBJ2-2; D is possibly TRBD2 (5 bases). CDR1 is SGHDN and CDR2 is FVKESK in the germline V gene. The CDR3 contains 15 residues. Trimming removed 6 bases at V and 2 bases at J, with 13 bases between. The CDR3 coding sequence is TGTGCCAGCAGACGACTACTAGATAACACCGGGGAGCTGTTTTTT. Amino acid sequence: CASRRLLDNTGELFF.

The chain employs TRBV19 and TRBJ2-5; the D is unclear. CDR3 length: 14 amino acids. From germline, CDR1 is LNHDA and CDR2 SQIVND (reference sequence). V was pared by 7 bases and J by 5 bases, with 17 bases between. The CDR3 here is CASTRSAAEETQYF. The CDR3 bases are TGTGCCAGTACCCGGTCGGCGGCAGAGGAGACCCAGTACTTC.

V is TRBV4-1 and J is TRBJ1-1; 7 bases match TRBD1. V was clipped by 0 bases and J by 2 bases; unmatched bases: 9. Germline values: CDR1 MGHRA, CDR2 YSYEKL. CDR3 length: 17 residues. The CDR3 region has the DNA TGCGCCAGCAGCCAAGATCGGACGGGGACAGTAAACACTGAAGCTTTCTTT. Translation: CASSQDRTGTVNTEAFF.

This clone was found once. V is TRBV7-2 and J is TRBJ1-1; 9 bases match TRBD1. The germline V gene has CDR1 SGHTA and CDR2 FQGNSA. V lost 2 bases to trimming and J lost 3 bases; unmatched junction nucleotides: 16. The CDR3 sequence is 19 residues long. The CDR3: CASSLTPPGQGGFDTEAFF. In nucleotides, the CDR3 is TGTGCCAGCAGCTTAACCCCCCCGGGACAGGGAGGTTTTGACACTGAAGCTTTCTTT.

The chain is built from TRBV12-5 and TRBJ2-3; 8 bases match TRBD1. Germline V gene sequence: CDR1 LGHNT, CDR2 FRNRAP. Trimming took 2 bases from V and 5 from J; bases not matched to a gene: 9. CDR3 length equals 16 residues. The CDR3 DNA reads TGTGCTAGTGGTTTGCCTCCAGGGGGCGCAGAAGATACGCAGTATTTT. Amino acids: CASGLPPGGAEDTQYF.

The V gene is TRBV11-2, the J gene TRBJ1-6; tentatively, D is TRBD1 (6 bases). The CDR3 has 14 residues. The ends were cut back, 5 bases at V and 13 bases at J, with 18 bases in the middle. Germline V gene data show CDR1 as SGHAT and CDR2 as FQNNGV. The CDR3 nucleotides are TGTGCCAGCAGCCGAGACAGGAGAAGTGACCCCCTCCACTTT. Encoded protein: CASSRDRRSDPLHF.

The chain carries TRBV7-3 and TRBJ2-7, with 10 nucleotides matching TRBD1. This CDR3 region has 14 residues. The J segment lost 5 bases and the V segment lost 4 bases, leaving 5 bases of the junction unmatched. CDR1 is SGHTA and CDR2 is FQGTGA in the germline V gene. This chain's CDR3 is CASSYSGTGDEQYF. Here the CDR3 DNA reads TGTGCCAGCAGCTATTCCGGGACAGGGGACGAGCAGTACTTC. Together with reference TRBV7-3 and TRBJ2-7, the CDR3 gives the full variable domain: GAGVSQTPSNKVTEKGKYVELRCDPISGHTALYWYRQSLGQGPEFLIYFQGTGAADDSGLPNDRFFAVRPEGSVSTLKIQRTERGDSAVYLCASSYSGTGDEQYFGPGTRLTVT.

The genes are TRBV30 and TRBJ2-4, with a weak D call TRBD1 (6 bases). CDR3 length: 13 residues. The V end lost 4 bases, the J end lost 8 bases, and 15 bases lay between the germline ends. Germline V gene data show CDR1 as GTSNPN and CDR2 as SVGIG (reference sequence). The CDR3 sequence is CAWTPPGHDIQYF. DNA of the CDR3: TGTGCCTGGACACCCCCGGGACACGACATTCAGTACTTC.

The chain carries TRBV9 and TRBJ1-1; TRBD1 matches at 7 bases. CDR3 length: 16 residues. Unmatched junction bases numbered 12, after V lost 3 bases and J lost 4 bases. Germline values: CDR1 SGDLS, CDR2 YYNGEE. CDR3 DNA sequence: TGTGCCAGCAGCGCCGTCAGACAGGGACCGATCACTGAAGCTTTCTTT. Translating it yields CASSAVRQGPITEAFF.

The DNA for the CDR3 is TGTGCCAGCAGCCCGGCAGGGGCGACCTTGAACACTGAAGCTTTCTTT. Its protein is CASSPAGATLNTEAFF. The genes are TRBV5-5 and TRBJ1-1; the D gene is possibly TRBD1 (6 bases). This CDR3 has 16 amino acids. V shed 4 bases and J shed 0 bases, with 16 bases lying between them. Germline V CDR1 and CDR2: SGHKS, YYEKEE (reference sequence).

The chain has TRBV29-1 and TRBJ2-1, with TRBD2 matching 7 bases. Germline V gene sequence: CDR1 SQVTM, CDR2 ANQGSEA. The J segment lost 9 bases and the V segment lost 6 bases, leaving 8 bases of the junction unmatched. The CDR3 is 12 residues long. CDR3 in amino acids: CSVQIPGGEQFF. The CDR3 region has the DNA TGCAGCGTCCAAATACCGGGGGGTGAGCAGTTCTTC.

In DNA form, the CDR3 reads TGCGCCAGCAGTGAGTCGATAGATTACAATGAGCAGTTCTTC. Translation: CASSESIDYNEQFF. The chain uses TRBV10-1 and TRBJ2-1; D remains ambiguous. This CDR3 has 14 residues. Germline V gene lookup returns CDR1 WNHNN and CDR2 SYGVQD (reference sequence). Trimming stripped 0 bases from V and 4 bases from J, with 7 bases between.

The chain carries TRBV6-5 and TRBJ2-5; TRBD1 is a possible D gene (6 bases). Germline V CDR1 and CDR2: MNHEY, SVGAGI. CDR3 length: 13 residues. V was pared by 5 bases and J by 5 bases, with 12 bases between. The CDR3 protein is CASSHRVQETQYF. The CDR3 bases are TGTGCCAGCAGTCACAGGGTCCAGGAGACCCAGTACTTC.

This rearrangement joins TRBV2 to TRBJ2-7; D is possibly TRBD2 (6 bases). V was trimmed by 6 bases and J by 7 bases, leaving 16 bases between them. This CDR3 spans 13 amino acids. Per germline, CDR1 SNHLY and CDR2 FYNNEI. The CDR3 spells CASSREDAGEQYF. Written as DNA, the CDR3 is TGTGCCAGCAGCCGTGAGGACGCGGGGGAGCAGTACTTC. Filled out from reference TRBV2 and TRBJ2-7, the complete variable domain reads EPEVTQTPSHQVTQMGQEVILRCVPISNHLYFYWYRQILGQKVEFLVSFYNNEISEKSEIFDDQFSVERPDGSNFTLKIRSTKLEDSAMYFCASSREDAGEQYFGPGTRLTVT.

The chain recombines TRBV7-9 with TRBJ2-7, with 7 bases aligning to TRBD1. The ends lost 6 bases at V and 3 bases at J; junction bases unmatched: 8. The germline V gene has CDR1 SEHNR and CDR2 FQNEAQ (reference sequence). The CDR3 loop spans 14 amino acids. This CDR3 is CASRSQGMYYEQYF. The CDR3 nucleotides read TGTGCCAGCAGGTCACAGGGGATGTACTACGAGCAGTACTTC. Looking up the rest from reference TRBV7-9 and TRBJ2-7 gives the full variable domain: DTGVSQNPRHKITKRGQNVTFRCDPISEHNRLYWYRQTLGQGPEFLTYFQNEAQLEKSRLLSDRFSAERPKGSFSTLEIQRTEQGDSAMYLCASRSQGMYYEQYFGPGTRLTVT.

The J gene is TRBJ2-4, the V gene TRBV6-4, with TRBD2 identical over 8 bases. J was trimmed by 3 bases and V by 10 bases; bases with no gene match: 8. CDR1 and CDR2 from the germline V gene are MRHNA and SNTAGT. The CDR3 length is 14 residues. The CDR3 reads CAISGGGVKNIQYF. In DNA, the CDR3 is TGTGCCATTTCGGGGGGGGGCGTCAAAAACATTCAGTACTTC.